Following are 31 T cell receptor beta chains from one sample sequenced in a study of CD8 T cells in Susac syndrome (dated by TCRdb to between 2018 and 2020). Libraries were prepared through the immunoSEQ multiplex PCR assay. RNA was extracted with the RNeasy kit and roughly 0.5 to 1 ug was reverse transcribed using random hexamers. In TCRdb, the public reads were trimmed at Q25 with fastp and aligned with MiXCR, with productive beta chains retained. Each CDR3 protein gets just one entry, which takes the most common genes and DNA from the rows behind it. This sample has more than 150,000 distinct CDR3 sequences in its table, and around 95% of those were observed once. The ten largest clonotypes hold under 0.15% of the sample. The specimen was CD8+ T cells from PBMCs. The receptors here all came from a human donor with multiple sclerosis.

This sequence joins TRBV4-1 and TRBJ2-5; D possibly corresponds to TRBD2 (5 bases). Between the trimmed V and J ends, which lost 2 bases and 4 bases, there was a span of 14 bases. This CDR3 region has 15 residues. The germline V gene has CDR1 MGHRA and CDR2 YSYEKL. CDR3 residues: CASSQLLLGSETQYF. CDR3 nucleotides: TGCGCCAGCAGCCAACTCTTACTAGGATCAGAGACCCAGTACTTC.

The chain links TRBV7-9 to TRBJ2-1; D is perhaps TRBD1 (6 bases). The CDR3 is made up of 10 amino acids. The V gene lost 6 bases and the J gene lost 9 bases, with 6 bases spanning the gap. Germline CDR1 and CDR2: SEHNR and FQNEAQ (reference sequence). CDR3 loop: CASRGGEQFF. The CDR3 DNA is TGTGCCAGCAGAGGGGGTGAGCAGTTCTTC.

The chain carries TRBV30 and TRBJ1-1, with 7 bases identical to TRBD1. The CDR3 loop spans 12 amino acids. Germline CDR1 GTSNPN, CDR2 SVGIG (reference sequence). V shed 7 bases and J 6 bases; nucleotides not matched to a gene: 8. In DNA, the CDR3 is TGTGCCTCAGATACAGGGGACCCTGAAGCTTTCTTT. This gives the protein CASDTGDPEAFF.

The genes are TRBV20-1 and TRBJ2-1; D call uncertain. Germline V gene data show CDR1 as DFQATT and CDR2 as SNEGSKA (reference sequence). V lost 1 base, J lost 6 bases, and 7 bases lay in between. There are 12 residues in the CDR3. CDR3 in amino acids: CSARVAFNEQFF. CDR3 nucleotides: TGCAGTGCTAGAGTAGCATTCAATGAGCAGTTCTTC.

The rearrangement joins TRBV27 to TRBJ2-7; no clear D gene. The V gene lost 3 bases and the J gene lost 2 bases, with 8 bases spanning the gap. The CDR3 covers 13 residues. CDR1 MNHEY and CDR2 SMNVEV come from the germline V gene (reference sequence). CDR3 loop: CASSFKATYEQYF. The DNA of the CDR3 is TGTGCCAGCAGTTTTAAGGCCACCTACGAGCAGTACTTC.

The V call is TRBV12-3 or TRBV12-4, the J call TRBJ2-4; D is ambiguous. The V end lost 5 bases, the J end lost 9 bases, and 8 bases lay between the germline ends. This CDR3 has 11 residues. For the CDR3, the DNA is TGTGCCAGCAGTCTAGTAGGCATTCAGTACTTC. This sequence encodes CASSLVGIQYF.

As to this clonotype: The junction and the germline gene differ at one end; a read error may be behind it. V and J are TRBV7-2 and TRBJ2-5; D might be TRBD1 (5 bases). The CDR3 spans 12 residues. CDR1 and CDR2 (germline): SGHTA, FQGNSA. Written as DNA, the CDR3 is TGTGTCAGCAGCTTCCCAGGGGAGACCCAGTACTTC. This translates into CVSSFPGETQYF.

This chain links TRBV7-9 with TRBJ1-2; perhaps TRBD1 as D (5 bases). CDR1 and CDR2 (germline): SEHNR, FQNEAQ (reference sequence). V was shortened by 5 bases and J by 7 bases, with 11 bases between the two germline ends. The CDR3 has 12 residues. CDR3 sequence (DNA): TGTGCCAGCAGCCCCCCGGGGACTGGCTACACCTTC. It translates to CASSPPGTGYTF.

The sample holds one count of this clonotype. The gene calls are TRBV3-1 and TRBJ1-2; D call uncertain. The CDR3 runs to 14 residues. The V end was cut by 1 base, the J end by 3 bases, with 9 bases between. The V gene's germline CDR1 is LGHDT and CDR2 YNNKEL (reference sequence). The CDR3 DNA sequence: TGTGCCAGCAGCCAAGTGGGCACTGACTATGGCTACACCTTC. Amino acids: CASSQVGTDYGYTF.

This clonotype was detected a few times. V gene TRBV11-2 combines with J gene TRBJ2-3, with a weak D call TRBD1 (6 bases). Germline assignment: CDR1 SGHAT and CDR2 FQNNGV. Trimming stripped 1 base from V and 0 bases from J, with 8 bases between. The CDR3 loop spans 15 amino acids. The CDR3 DNA reads TGTGCCAGCAGCTTAGCAGGGGCTAGCACAGATACGCAGTATTTT. Translation: CASSLAGASTDTQYF. Filled out from reference TRBV11-2 and TRBJ2-3, the complete variable domain reads EAGVAQSPRYKIIEKRQSVAFWCNPISGHATLYWYQQILGQGPKLLIQFQNNGVVDDSQLPKDRFSAERLKGVDSTLKIQPAKLEDSAVYLCASSLAGASTDTQYFGPGTRLTVL.

In its sample, this clonotype was seen once. The chain has TRBV14 and TRBJ2-7; 8 nucleotides match TRBD1. Germline V gives CDR1 SGHDN, CDR2 FVKESK. CDR3 length: 15 residues. The V gene end was trimmed by 3 bases and the J gene end by 4 bases; junction bases not matched to a gene: 8. The CDR3 protein is CASSHVPDRAYEQYF. The DNA for the CDR3 is TGTGCCAGCAGCCACGTACCGGACAGGGCGTACGAGCAGTACTTC.

The chain joins TRBV14 to TRBJ2-1, with 9 nucleotides matching TRBD2. Losses at the gene ends were 1 base for V and 8 bases for J; bases not matched to a gene: 6. This CDR3 has 15 residues. The germline V gene has CDR1 SGHDN and CDR2 FVKESK. Written as DNA, the CDR3 is TGTGCCAGCAGCCAAGCGCGGGGGGGCCGCTATGAGCAGTTCTTC. Amino acids: CASSQARGGRYEQFF.

The chain carries TRBV7-9 and TRBJ2-1, with D unclear. Germline V CDR1 and CDR2: SEHNR, FQNEAQ (reference sequence). The V and J ends lost 6 bases and 5 bases respectively, with 11 bases between them. This CDR3 spans 13 amino acids. In DNA form, the CDR3 reads TGTGCCAGCAGATTTCAACTGGACAATGAGCAGTTCTTC. Translation: CASRFQLDNEQFF.

The rearrangement joins TRBV15 to TRBJ2-3, with TRBD2 matching over 13 bases. Germline V gene sequence: CDR1 LNHNV, CDR2 YYDKDF (reference sequence). This CDR3 is built from 15 residues. The trim removed 5 bases at V and 4 bases at J, leaving 3 bases unmatched. For the CDR3, the DNA is TGTGCCACCAGCGAGGGACTAGCGGGGTCAGATACGCAGTATTTT. Its translation is CATSEGLAGSDTQYF.

This clonotype was observed once. The gene calls are TRBV5-1 and TRBJ2-5, with 12 bases lining up with TRBD2. CDR1 is SGHRS and CDR2 is YFSETQ in the germline V gene. V lost 5 bases to trimming and J lost 5 bases; unmatched junction nucleotides: 10. This CDR3 spans 16 amino acids. The CDR3 DNA is TGCGCCAGCAGGACTAAAAGACTAGCGGGGGAGGAGACCCAGTACTTC. Protein sequence: CASRTKRLAGEETQYF.

This chain connects TRBV29-1 to TRBJ1-1; D not certain. Germline CDR1 and CDR2: SQVTM and ANQGSEA. V shed 1 base and J shed 1 base, with 1 base lying between them. The length of the CDR3 is 11 residues. The CDR3 DNA sequence: TGCAGCGTTGAAGGGAACACTGAAGCTTTCTTT. Its protein is CSVEGNTEAFF.

The chain carries TRBV15 and TRBJ2-7; no firm D call. V lost 1 base, J lost 2 bases, and 9 bases lay in between. CDR1 is LNHNV, CDR2 YYDKDF, per germline (reference sequence). The CDR3 runs 14 residues. CDR3 loop: CATSRVKGPYEQYV. DNA of the CDR3: TGTGCCACCAGCAGAGTTAAGGGTCCCTACGAGCAGTACGTC.

This clonotype was seen only once. The V and J genes are TRBV11-2 and TRBJ2-5; possibly TRBD1 or TRBD2 for D (5 bases each). Trimming took 3 bases from V and 5 from J, leaving 16 bases between them. This CDR3 region has 15 residues. CDR1 and CDR2 from the germline V gene are SGHAT and FQNNGV. Here the CDR3 reads CASSFLPRGEETQYF. The CDR3 DNA follows: TGTGCCAGCAGCTTTCTACCGAGAGGGGAGGAGACCCAGTACTTC. Based on the CDR3 plus reference TRBV11-2 and TRBJ2-5, the full variable domain is EAGVAQSPRYKIIEKRQSVAFWCNPISGHATLYWYQQILGQGPKLLIQFQNNGVVDDSQLPKDRFSAERLKGVDSTLKIQPAKLEDSAVYLCASSFLPRGEETQYFGPGTRLLVL.

The chain has TRBV4-1 and TRBJ1-2, with D possibly TRBD1 on 5 matching bases. The length of the CDR3 is 16 residues. From germline, CDR1 is MGHRA and CDR2 YSYEKL. V was shortened by 1 base and J by 1 base, with 13 bases between the two germline ends. The CDR3 spells CASSQVQGPLNYGYTF. CDR3 DNA sequence: TGCGCCAGCAGCCAAGTGCAGGGCCCGCTTAACTATGGCTACACCTTC.

V is TRBV20-1 and J is TRBJ1-5; the D gene is possibly TRBD1 (6 bases). This CDR3 contains 16 residues. Trimming cost V 0 bases and J 3 bases, with 15 bases left between them. Germline V gene data show CDR1 as DFQATT and CDR2 as SNEGSKA (reference sequence). The CDR3 here is CSARDFSGADNQPQHF. CDR3 in DNA: TGCAGTGCTAGAGATTTTTCAGGGGCCGACAATCAGCCCCAGCATTTT.

The chain joins TRBV25-1 to TRBJ2-7; TRBD2 might be the D (6 bases). The V end lost 8 bases, the J end lost 6 bases, and 20 bases lay between the germline ends. In germline, CDR1 is MGHDK, CDR2 SYGVNS. CDR3 size: 14 residues. The DNA for the CDR3 is TGTGCCAGCTTTGGACCGGGGGAGATCGGCGAGCAGTACTTC. It translates to CASFGPGEIGEQYF.

The V gene is TRBV15, the J gene TRBJ2-1, with TRBD2 matching 7 bases. Looked up from germline, CDR1 is LNHNV and CDR2 is YYDKDF (reference sequence). V dropped 5 bases and J dropped 8; count of bases not matched to a gene: 6. The CDR3 is 13 residues long. CDR3 region: CATSGGRGDEQFF. The CDR3 DNA reads TGTGCCACCAGCGGGGGGAGGGGCGATGAGCAGTTCTTC.

The chain employs TRBV30 and TRBJ2-7; possible D gene TRBD1, 6 bases. This CDR3 has 14 residues. Germline CDR1 and CDR2: GTSNPN and SVGIG (reference sequence). Trimming took off 3 bases at V and 5 bases at J, with 17 bases between the two ends. CDR3 DNA sequence: TGTGCCTGGAGAGAGATGGGACAAGGTGACGAGCAGTACTTC. Residues: CAWREMGQGDEQYF.

The count of this clonotype is one. This chain joins TRBV2 and TRBJ2-7, with D perhaps matching TRBD1 (6 bases). CDR1 is SNHLY and CDR2 is FYNNEI in the germline V gene. V gave up 5 bases and J gave up 4 bases, with 21 bases separating them. There are 16 residues in the CDR3. CDR3 sequence: CASSPIPGQGSYEQYV. The DNA for the CDR3 is TGTGCCAGCAGTCCGATTCCGGGACAAGGATCATACGAGCAGTACGTC.

V gene TRBV7-8 combines with J gene TRBJ2-7, with TRBD1 as a possible D gene (6 bases). The V end was cut by 1 base, the J end by 2 bases, with 12 bases between. Germline lookup yields CDR1 SGHVS and CDR2 FQNEAQ. The CDR3 is made up of 15 amino acids. CDR3 amino acids: CASSLGGDITYEQYV. CDR3 in DNA: TGTGCCAGCAGCTTAGGTGGGGACATAACCTACGAGCAGTACGTC.

The count of this clonotype is one. This sequence joins TRBV27 and TRBJ1-4; TRBD1 aligns across 8 bases. This CDR3 region has 16 residues. The germline V gene encodes CDR1 MNHEY and CDR2 SMNVEV (reference sequence). V shed 3 bases and J 6 bases; nucleotides not matched to a gene: 9. CDR3 sequence: CASSFIPGTGHEKLFF. CDR3 bases: TGTGCCAGCAGTTTTATACCCGGGACAGGTCATGAAAAACTGTTTTTT. Full variable domain (rest looked up from reference TRBV27 and TRBJ1-4): EAQVTQNPRYLITVTGKKLTVTCSQNMNHEYMSWYRQDPGLGLRQIYYSMNVEVTDKGDVPEGYKVSRKEKRNFPLILESPSPNQTSLYFCASSFIPGTGHEKLFFGSGTQLSVL.

The genes are TRBV12-3 or TRBV12-4 and TRBJ1-1, with TRBD1 as a possible D gene (6 bases). Trimming left V 6 bases short and J 6 bases short, with 14 bases between. This CDR3 is 13 amino acids long. The CDR3 DNA is TGTGCCAGCAGCCAGGGGAAGCTCGCTGAAGCTTTCTTT. Amino acids: CASSQGKLAEAFF.

The chain uses TRBV6-5 and TRBJ2-5; perhaps TRBD1 as D (5 bases). CDR3 length equals 14 residues. Germline V gene lookup returns CDR1 MNHEY and CDR2 SVGAGI. V shed 0 bases and J shed 0 bases, with 5 bases lying between them. CDR3 in amino acids: CASSYSTDQETQYF. CDR3 DNA: TGTGCCAGCAGTTACTCGACAGACCAAGAGACCCAGTACTTC.

The CDR3 bases are TGTGCCAGCAGTTCTACAAGTGAAGCTTTCTTT. Amino acid sequence: CASSSTSEAFF. The chain employs TRBV12-3 or TRBV12-4 and TRBJ1-1; D is undetermined. V was cut by 4 bases and J by 7 bases, with 7 bases left in between. This CDR3 region has 11 residues.

The J gene is TRBJ2-3, the V gene TRBV29-1; D might be TRBD2 (6 bases). The V end was cut by 4 bases, the J end by 1 base, with 15 bases between. The CDR3 runs 15 residues. The V gene's germline CDR1 is SQVTM and CDR2 ANQGSEA. The CDR3 DNA sequence: TGCAGCGTTGTCTTGGGGGGACTCCGCACAGATACGCAGTATTTT. This codes for CSVVLGGLRTDTQYF.

The chain couples TRBV12-3 or TRBV12-4 to TRBJ2-3, with 12 positions matching TRBD2. Trimming removed 5 bases from V and 6 bases from J; junction bases left unmatched: 9. The CDR3 totals 16 residues. CDR3: CASSPTSGGLRDTQYF. CDR3 DNA sequence: TGTGCCAGCAGTCCTACTAGCGGGGGGCTCCGGGATACGCAGTATTTT.